The 2 T cell receptor beta chains below come from one sample, sequenced in a study of T cells in Graves' hyperthyroidism and ophthalmopathy. TCR beta CDR3 region amplification was performed from RNA transcripts. The primer set for the first-round RT-PCR of the TCR CDR3 was HTBI. One entry per CDR3 protein, called by TCRdb with MiXCR from the multiplex PCR reads. The sample lists approximately 600,000 distinct CDR3 sequences, 13% to 15% occurring once. The source material was blood. The receptor set was obtained from a woman between 18 and 30 years old with Graves' ophthalmopathy.

The sample holds many counts of this clonotype. This chain joins TRBV7-9 and TRBJ2-7; 9 bases match TRBD2. V lost 1 base and J lost 6; bases outside the gene matches: 4. This CDR3 is built from 14 residues. Germline V lookup: CDR1 SEHNR, CDR2 FQNEAQ (reference sequence). CDR3 region: CASSLVAGGVEQYF. The DNA of the CDR3 is TGTGCCAGCAGCTTAGTTGCGGGGGGGGTCGAGCAGTACTTC.

The chain employs TRBV20-1 and TRBJ1-1; D is undetermined. The CDR3 is 13 amino acids. V was trimmed by 2 bases and J by 3 bases, leaving 10 bases between them. CDR1 is DFQATT and CDR2 is SNEGSKA in the germline V gene (reference sequence). CDR3 region: CSARSQPDTEAFF. CDR3 nucleotide sequence: TGCAGTGCTAGATCACAGCCAGACACTGAAGCTTTCTTT.